This TCR beta chain was identified during a study of cytomegalovirus exposure and HLA in healthy donors. CDR1 is SGHTA, CDR2 FQGNSA, per germline. This CDR3 region has 14 residues. V lost 4 bases, J lost 7 bases, and 16 bases lay in between. Regarding the study as a whole: CMV serostatus was the sole immune exposure data available. Differences between HLA loci emerged in a later analysis of TCR association rates, with DRB1 most and HLA-C fewest. In a later analysis, a missense DCLRE1C variant was linked to TCR beta V- and J-gene trimming. TCR beta chains numbering approximately 150 were designated cytomegalovirus-associated.

This PCR relied on a set of 60 Vbeta primers and 13 Jbeta primers. Generated by immunoSEQ multiplex PCR, the TCRdb table keeps only in-frame clones and is missing some. This table holds some 130,000 clones, less than 80% found once. The table lists this clone with a few counts. The target antigen is unknown. The chain employs TRBV7-2 and TRBJ1-1; maybe TRBD1 (5 bases). The sequencing input was PBMCs. The clonotype originates from a man in his forties or fifties in good health and CMV-seropositive. The chain's CDR3 is CASSWGGVDDEAFF. Written as DNA, the CDR3 is TGTGCCAGCAGCTGGGGAGGGGTTGACGATGAAGCTTTCTTT.